The 25 T cell receptor beta chains below all came from one sample that was sequenced in a study of TIL therapy for anti-PD-1-resistant metastatic lung cancer. The immunoSEQ assay was v3. The method was immunoSEQ multiplex PCR; TCRdb's version includes in-frame clones alone and lacks a portion of them. The top ten clones hold roughly 16% of a sample with tens of thousands of clones, 79% of them seen once. Time point in this sample: pre-treatment sample, taken before nivolumab and TIL therapy. The sequencing here drew on blood, taken at baseline. The receptors here all came from a man between 65 and 85 years old with non-small cell lung cancer.

The chain is built from TRBV18 and TRBJ1-5; no firm D call. The CDR3 loop spans 16 amino acids. Germline CDR1 and CDR2: KGHSH and LQKENI. Trimming cost V 0 bases and J 1 base, with 10 bases left between them. CDR3 sequence (DNA): TGTGCCAGCTCACCACCTAACAGAACAAGCAATCAGCCCCAGCATTTT. It is translated as CASSPPNRTSNQPQHF.

The chain recombines TRBV28 with TRBJ1-5; 9 nucleotides line up with TRBD1. The CDR3 consists of 16 residues. Germline CDR1 and CDR2: MDHEN and SYDVKM. J was trimmed by 0 bases and V by 6 bases; bases with no gene match: 6. CDR3 coding DNA: TGTGCCAGCAGAGACCCGGGACAGGGTAGCAATCAGCCCCAGCATTTT. Translation: CASRDPGQGSNQPQHF.

This clone was seen a few times. The V gene is TRBV28, the J gene TRBJ2-5, with TRBD1 identical over 9 bases. V lost 6 bases and J lost 8; bases outside the gene matches: 13. Germline V gene sequence: CDR1 MDHEN, CDR2 SYDVKM. CDR3 length equals 15 residues. The CDR3 nucleotides are TGTGCCAGCAGCCTCCCTGGACAGGGGAAAGGTACCCAGTACTTC. Amino acids: CASSLPGQGKGTQYF.

The chain combines TRBV18 with TRBJ2-1; 9 bases line up with TRBD1. CDR1 KGHSH and CDR2 LQKENI come from the germline V gene. The CDR3 totals 16 residues. V shed 4 bases and J 4 bases; nucleotides not matched to a gene: 8. The CDR3 sequence is CASSLSGQGAYNEQFF. Written as DNA, the CDR3 is TGTGCCAGCTCACTTTCGGGACAGGGTGCTTACAATGAGCAGTTCTTC.

This clone was detected only a few times. This chain connects TRBV5-1 to TRBJ2-7; 13 bases are a match to TRBD2. V lost 2 bases and J lost 7; bases outside the gene matches: 12. CDR1 is SGHRS and CDR2 is YFSETQ in the germline V gene. The CDR3 length is 17 residues. The CDR3 DNA is TGCGCCAGCAGCTTAAACCCACTAGCGGGAGGGCCAGGGGAGCAGTACTTC. Translation gives CASSLNPLAGGPGEQYF.

V gene TRBV6-1 combines with J gene TRBJ2-5; 9 bases line up with TRBD2. V gave up 10 bases and J gave up 5 bases; unmatched junction bases: 8. The CDR3 loop spans 13 amino acids. Germline V gives CDR1 MNHNS, CDR2 SASEGT. The CDR3 nucleotides are TGTGCCACGAGAGCGGGGGGCGTGGAGACCCAGTACTTC. As protein: CATRAGGVETQYF.

This clone occurred once. CDR3: CASRLINEQFF. DNA of the CDR3: TGTGCCAGCAGACTAATAAATGAGCAGTTCTTC. V gene TRBV11-2 combines with J gene TRBJ2-1; D is uncertain. This CDR3 has 11 residues. Per germline, CDR1 SGHAT and CDR2 FQNNGV. V was cut by 6 bases and J by 7 bases, with 7 bases left in between.

This rearrangement joins TRBV19 to TRBJ2-4; 7 bases are shared with TRBD1. The CDR3 covers 16 residues. V gave up 10 bases and J gave up 0 bases; unmatched junction bases: 12. CDR1 is LNHDA and CDR2 is SQIVND in the germline V gene (reference sequence). CDR3 amino acids: CATQPGQRVAKNIQYF. The DNA of the CDR3 is TGTGCCACCCAACCGGGACAGAGAGTAGCCAAAAACATTCAGTACTTC.

The chain combines TRBV5-1 with TRBJ2-5; no clear D. V was trimmed by 4 bases and J by 5 bases, leaving 12 bases between them. Germline V lookup: CDR1 SGHRS, CDR2 YFSETQ. CDR3 size: 13 residues. The CDR3 spells CASSPRDKETQYF. Written as DNA, the CDR3 is TGCGCCAGCAGCCCGAGAGACAAGGAGACCCAGTACTTC.

The J gene is TRBJ2-5, the V gene TRBV25-1; 11 positions match TRBD1. V shed 4 bases, J shed 6 bases, and the junction held 4 bases outside the gene matches. The CDR3 has 14 residues. CDR1 is MGHDK and CDR2 is SYGVNS in the germline V gene. The CDR3 bases are TGTGCCAGCAGTGGGACAGGGGGCTTACAGACCCAGTACTTC. It yields the protein CASSGTGGLQTQYF.

The chain links TRBV5-1 to TRBJ2-3; D remains ambiguous. The V gene's germline CDR1 is SGHRS and CDR2 YFSETQ. Trimming left V 5 bases short and J 3 bases short, with 10 bases between. The CDR3 contains 13 residues. CDR3 region: CASSGDATDTQYF. In DNA form, the CDR3 reads TGCGCCAGCAGTGGGGATGCGACAGATACGCAGTATTTT.

This clone has more than one count but fewer than ten. The chain employs TRBV30 and TRBJ1-1, with 7 bases lining up with TRBD1. J gave up 1 base and V 5 bases, and 1 base lay outside the gene matches. Germline V gene data show CDR1 as GTSNPN and CDR2 as SVGIG (reference sequence). The CDR3 spans 12 residues. The CDR3 nucleotides read TGTGCCTGGGGGACAGCGAACACTGAAGCTTTCTTT. The encoded protein is CAWGTANTEAFF.

V and J are TRBV5-4 and TRBJ1-2; D is ambiguous. Germline loops: CDR1 SGHNT, CDR2 YYREEE (reference sequence). Trimming removed 4 bases at V and 1 base at J, with 8 bases between. The CDR3 loop spans 13 amino acids. The CDR3: CASSPRFNYGYTF. CDR3 DNA: TGTGCCAGCAGCCCCAGATTTAACTATGGCTACACCTTC.

This chain joins TRBV6-5 and TRBJ1-1; D gene ambiguous. Germline CDR1 reads MNHEY; CDR2 reads SVGAGI. Trimming took off 3 bases at V and 5 bases at J, with 7 bases between the two ends. The CDR3 extends over 12 amino acids. CDR3 in DNA: TGTGCCAGCAGTTATGGGGATACTGAAGCTTTCTTT. It is translated as CASSYGDTEAFF.

The chain carries TRBV28 and TRBJ2-1; the match to TRBD2 covers 11 bases. CDR1 and CDR2 from the germline V gene are MDHEN and SYDVKM. V was pared by 8 bases and J by 7 bases, with 10 bases of the junction left unmatched. This CDR3 comprises 15 residues. CDR3 sequence: CASGTVASGRNEQFF. CDR3 DNA: TGTGCCAGCGGGACTGTAGCTAGCGGGAGGAATGAGCAGTTCTTC.

The genes are TRBV7-9 and TRBJ2-1; D may be TRBD1 (6 bases). V lost 5 bases and J 4 bases, leaving 15 bases between the germline ends. Germline V gene data show CDR1 as SEHNR and CDR2 as FQNEAQ (reference sequence). This CDR3 comprises 15 residues. For the CDR3, the DNA is TGTGCCAGCAGCCCCACAGGGAGAGGATACAATGAGCAGTTCTTC. It encodes CASSPTGRGYNEQFF.

The chain couples TRBV11-3 to TRBJ1-1; possible D gene TRBD1, 6 bases. With 6 bases removed from V and 1 base from J, the gap between germline ends came to 9 bases. Germline CDR1 SGHNT, CDR2 YENEEA. The CDR3 totals 13 residues. CDR3 protein: CASSETGNTEAFF. In nucleotides, the CDR3 is TGTGCCAGCAGTGAGACAGGGAACACTGAAGCTTTCTTT.

The rearrangement joins TRBV4-1 to TRBJ2-5; possibly TRBD1 for D (5 bases). Germline V gives CDR1 MGHRA, CDR2 YSYEKL. The CDR3 is 14 amino acids. The V and J ends lost 1 base and 3 bases respectively, with 9 bases between them. The CDR3 loop is CASSQADRKETQYF. CDR3 DNA: TGCGCCAGCAGCCAAGCCGACAGAAAAGAGACCCAGTACTTC.

The chain uses TRBV6-5 and TRBJ2-1, with 9 bases identical to TRBD2. J lost 10 bases, V lost 5 bases, and 9 bases had no gene match. Germline V gene sequence: CDR1 MNHEY, CDR2 SVGAGI. The CDR3 spans 14 residues. CDR3 DNA: TGTGCCAGCAGTAATGGGCTAGCGGGAAGCGAGCAGTTCTTC. Translated: CASSNGLAGSEQFF.

The rearrangement links TRBV9 to TRBJ1-4, with 8 bases matching TRBD1. Trimming removed 4 bases from V and 0 bases from J; junction bases left unmatched: 11. This CDR3 region has 18 residues. CDR1 is SGDLS and CDR2 is YYNGEE in the germline V gene. The CDR3 bases are TGTGCCAGCAGCCTCAACGACAGGGGCGTTGCAACTAATGAAAAACTGTTTTTT. It translates to CASSLNDRGVATNEKLFF.

The chain combines TRBV6-6 with TRBJ2-3, with TRBD2 matching 9 bases. V was clipped by 0 bases and J by 3 bases; unmatched bases: 1. This CDR3 has 15 amino acids. Per the germline V gene, CDR1 is MNHNY and CDR2 is SVGAGI (reference sequence). The CDR3 sequence: CASSYSAGGTDTQYF. CDR3 DNA sequence: TGTGCCAGCAGTTACTCGGCGGGAGGGACAGATACGCAGTATTTT.

This clone occurred a few times. The chain couples TRBV29-1 to TRBJ2-1, with TRBD2 matching over 8 bases. Germline V lookup: CDR1 SQVTM, CDR2 ANQGSEA. The ends lost 5 bases at V and 4 bases at J; junction bases unmatched: 7. The CDR3 is made up of 14 amino acids. The CDR3 loop is CSVHPSGGYNEQFF. The CDR3 DNA follows: TGCAGCGTTCATCCCAGCGGGGGATACAATGAGCAGTTCTTC.

The CDR3 loop reads CASSTDREVYNEQFF. CDR3 in DNA: TGTGCCAGTAGTACCGACAGGGAGGTCTACAATGAGCAGTTCTTC. The chain joins TRBV19 to TRBJ2-1; maybe TRBD1 (7 bases). Germline assignment: CDR1 LNHDA and CDR2 SQIVND (reference sequence). V lost 4 bases to trimming and J lost 3 bases, with 13 bases between them. CDR3 length: 15 residues.

The chain combines TRBV7-3 with TRBJ2-1, with D hard to call. The germline V gene encodes CDR1 SGHTA and CDR2 FQGTGA. The V gene lost 3 bases and the J gene lost 8 bases, with 8 bases spanning the gap. The CDR3 spans 12 residues. As DNA, the CDR3 is TGTGCCAGCAGCTTTTTTGGGGATGAGCAGTTCTTC. It yields the protein CASSFFGDEQFF.

The CDR3 sequence is CAWRTSGAGYNEQFF. The DNA of the CDR3 is TGTGCCTGGCGGACTAGCGGAGCTGGGTACAATGAGCAGTTCTTC. The chain couples TRBV30 to TRBJ2-1; 10 nucleotides line up with TRBD2. Germline CDR1 reads GTSNPN; CDR2 reads SVGIG (reference sequence). The CDR3 runs 15 residues. V lost 5 bases, J lost 4 bases, and 8 bases stayed unmatched.